Below are 30 T cell receptor beta chains sequenced from a single sample in a study of control samples from healthy donors and cancer patients. Sequenced by immunoSEQ multiplex PCR; TCRdb stores in-frame clones only, minus some. The sample has 150,000 to 200,000 clones, 90% to 95% seen once; the top ten hold about 0.64%. The sample taken for sequencing was blood. The receptors here all came from a woman aged 25-40 years in good health.

The CDR3 nucleotides are TGTGCCAGCAGCCTAGCGGCTCTGGGCTACAATGAGCAGTTCTTC. It is translated as CASSLAALGYNEQFF. The J gene is TRBJ2-1, the V gene TRBV9, with TRBD2 identical over 7 bases. The CDR3 sequence is 15 residues long. V lost 4 bases, J lost 3 bases, and 7 bases stayed unmatched. The germline CDR1 and CDR2 sequences are SGDLS and YYNGEE.

The chain has TRBV28 and TRBJ2-3; 7 nucleotides match TRBD2. The CDR3 loop spans 12 amino acids. CDR1 is MDHEN and CDR2 is SYDVKM in the germline V gene. V lost 5 bases to trimming and J lost 11 bases; unmatched junction nucleotides: 7. This CDR3 reads CASSLSGTEQYF. CDR3 DNA sequence: TGTGCCAGCAGTCTGAGCGGGACTGAGCAGTATTTT.

This rearrangement joins TRBV6-6 to TRBJ1-1, with TRBD1 as a possible D gene (5 bases). The CDR3 is 13 residues long. In germline, CDR1 is MNHNY, CDR2 SVGAGI (reference sequence). V lost 5 bases to trimming and J lost 1 base, with 8 bases between them. CDR3 in DNA: TGTGCCAGCAGTCGGGACGGGAACACTGAAGCTTTCTTT. It translates to CASSRDGNTEAFF.

The chain carries TRBV4-2 and TRBJ2-3; 12 bases fit TRBD2. Per germline, CDR1 LGHNA and CDR2 YNFKEQ. The CDR3 is 15 amino acids. The junction had 2 bases not matched to a gene; V was cut back by 1 base and J by 6 bases. CDR3 region: CASSQGTSGKDTQYF. The DNA for the CDR3 is TGTGCCAGCAGCCAAGGGACTAGCGGGAAGGATACGCAGTATTTT.

The V and J genes are TRBV28 and TRBJ1-1; D might be TRBD1 (5 bases). The CDR3 consists of 14 residues. Trimming stripped 3 bases from V and 0 bases from J, with 8 bases between. Germline CDR1 and CDR2: MDHEN and SYDVKM. CDR3 sequence reads: CASSFGGMNTEAFF. CDR3 DNA sequence: TGTGCCAGCAGTTTTGGGGGGATGAACACTGAAGCTTTCTTT.

This clone was detected once. The chain uses TRBV14 and TRBJ2-1, with 7 bases fitting TRBD2. V lost 1 base, J lost 3 bases, and 6 bases stayed unmatched. Germline-derived CDR1 and CDR2 are SGHDN and FVKESK. This CDR3 spans 16 amino acids. DNA of the CDR3: TGTGCCAGCAGCCAAGTTCCTCGGGAGGTCTACAATGAGCAGTTCTTC. This sequence encodes CASSQVPREVYNEQFF. The full variable domain, with the rest looked up from reference TRBV14 and TRBJ2-1, is EAGVTQFPSHSVIEKGQTVTLRCDPISGHDNLYWYRRVMGKEIKFLLHFVKESKQDESGMPNNRFLAERTGGTYSTLKVQPAELEDSGVYFCASSQVPREVYNEQFFGPGTRLTVL.

The rearrangement joins TRBV5-1 to TRBJ1-1, with 7 bases aligning to TRBD1. Germline lookup yields CDR1 SGHRS and CDR2 YFSETQ. With 1 base clipped from V and 4 bases from J, the junction kept 10 bases outside the gene matches. The CDR3 has 16 amino acids. The CDR3: CASSLLAGGVSTEAFF. The CDR3 nucleotides read TGCGCCAGCAGCTTGCTGGCAGGGGGGGTTTCCACTGAAGCTTTCTTT.

This chain links TRBV12-5 with TRBJ2-1, with TRBD1 matching over 7 bases. Per germline, CDR1 LGHNT and CDR2 FRNRAP. Losses at the gene ends were 7 bases for V and 0 bases for J; bases not matched to a gene: 3. The CDR3 length is 14 residues. CDR3 in DNA: TGTGCTAGTGCCAGGACAGGCTCCTACAATGAGCAGTTCTTC. Translated: CASARTGSYNEQFF.

This clone is a singleton in its sample. The chain couples TRBV5-1 to TRBJ2-1; D is uncertain. V was trimmed by 0 bases and J by 0 bases, leaving 4 bases between them. The CDR3 is 14 residues long. Per germline, CDR1 SGHRS and CDR2 YFSETQ. The CDR3, as DNA: TGCGCCAGCAGCTTGGGGGGCTCCTACAATGAGCAGTTCTTC. Protein product: CASSLGGSYNEQFF.

This rearrangement joins TRBV24-1 to TRBJ1-5, with D possibly matching TRBD1 (5 bases). Germline CDR1 is KGHDR and CDR2 is SFDVKD. CDR3 length: 15 residues. Trimming stripped 4 bases from V and 6 bases from J, with 15 bases between. The CDR3 region has the DNA TGTGCCACCAGTGAGGGGGAGGGATGGGGTCAGCCCCAGCATTTT. It codes for CATSEGEGWGQPQHF.

This clone has just one count. This chain connects TRBV5-6 to TRBJ2-1; D not resolved. The CDR3 is 14 residues long. Trimming cost V 4 bases and J 3 bases, with 11 bases left between them. CDR1 is SGHDT, CDR2 YYEEEE, per germline. As DNA, the CDR3 is TGTGCCAGCAGCCCGCCGTCCGGCTACAATGAGCAGTTCTTC. Encoded protein: CASSPPSGYNEQFF.

In this sample, this clone turned up a few times. The chain is built from TRBV4-2 and TRBJ2-6; D possibly corresponds to TRBD1 (6 bases). With 0 bases removed from V and 0 bases from J, the gap between germline ends came to 6 bases. Germline V gives CDR1 LGHNA, CDR2 YNFKEQ. The CDR3 loop spans 16 amino acids. The CDR3 spells CASSQDRGSGANVLTF. The CDR3 DNA reads TGTGCCAGCAGCCAAGACAGGGGCTCTGGGGCCAACGTCCTGACTTTC.

J is TRBJ1-2 and V is TRBV28, with D possibly being TRBD1 (6 bases). CDR3 size: 13 residues. Germline V gene data show CDR1 as MDHEN and CDR2 as SYDVKM. V was trimmed by 2 bases and J by 9 bases, leaving 13 bases between them. This CDR3 reads CASSLIQGGSYTF. The CDR3 DNA is TGTGCCAGCAGTTTAATACAGGGTGGGAGCTACACCTTC.

This clone was observed a single time. This chain links TRBV9 with TRBJ2-7; D remains unclear. CDR3 length: 14 residues. V lost 1 base and J 2 bases, leaving 10 bases between the germline ends. In germline, CDR1 is SGDLS, CDR2 YYNGEE. CDR3 in amino acids: CASSVSRRAYEQYF. DNA for the CDR3: TGTGCCAGCAGCGTATCCAGGCGAGCCTACGAGCAGTACTTC.

The chain has TRBV10-1 and TRBJ2-1, with no clear D. The ends were cut back, 6 bases at V and 0 bases at J, with 12 bases in the middle. CDR1 WNHNN and CDR2 SYGVQD come from the germline V gene (reference sequence). The CDR3 is 15 amino acids. CDR3 coding DNA: TGCGCCAGCAGGGGCGCCTACAGCTCCTACAATGAGCAGTTCTTC. Amino acids: CASRGAYSSYNEQFF.

The gene calls are TRBV19 and TRBJ1-5; maybe TRBD1 (6 bases). The germline V gene has CDR1 LNHDA and CDR2 SQIVND (reference sequence). The germline V and J ends were trimmed by 7 bases and 0 bases, with 13 bases remaining between them. This CDR3 contains 15 residues. The CDR3 reads CASTRDIYSNQPQHF. The CDR3 coding sequence is TGTGCCAGTACCAGGGACATTTATAGCAATCAGCCCCAGCATTTT.

The CDR3 nucleotides are TGTGCCAGCAGCTTAGGAGGGTTGAACACTGAAGCTTTCTTT. Encoded protein: CASSLGGLNTEAFF. The chain uses TRBV11-2 and TRBJ1-1; D unclear. CDR1 is SGHAT, CDR2 FQNNGV, per germline. The V end lost 1 base, the J end lost 0 bases, and 6 bases lay between the germline ends. This CDR3 is 14 amino acids long.

This clone turned up a few times. The rearrangement links TRBV27 to TRBJ2-7; TRBD2 matches 10 bases. The germline gives CDR1 MNHEY, CDR2 SMNVEV (reference sequence). The CDR3 totals 15 residues. Losses at the gene ends were 5 bases for V and 7 bases for J; bases not matched to a gene: 11. The CDR3 here is CASSPPGLAHYEQYF. The CDR3 DNA is TGTGCCAGCAGTCCTCCGGGACTAGCGCACTATGAGCAGTACTTC.

The chain carries TRBV6-5 and TRBJ2-7; either TRBD1 or TRBD2 may supply D (6 bases each). Germline V gene sequence: CDR1 MNHEY, CDR2 SVGAGI. This CDR3 has 11 amino acids. V was cut by 6 bases and J by 11 bases, with 14 bases left in between. The CDR3 spells CASSSGQREYF. The CDR3 bases are TGTGCCAGCAGCTCCGGACAGCGGGAGTACTTC.

The table lists this clone with a count of one. This chain connects TRBV27 to TRBJ2-4; either TRBD1 or TRBD2 may fit D (5 bases each). Trimming took off 5 bases at V and 0 bases at J, with 17 bases between the two ends. The CDR3 totals 17 residues. The germline V gene encodes CDR1 MNHEY and CDR2 SMNVEV (reference sequence). CDR3 nucleotides: TGTGCCAGCAGTAGGGGACGGAACTGGTTAGCCAAAAACATTCAGTACTTC. Its protein is CASSRGRNWLAKNIQYF.

V gene TRBV7-9 combines with J gene TRBJ2-2; D unresolved. CDR1 and CDR2 (germline): SEHNR, FQNEAQ (reference sequence). CDR3 length: 12 amino acids. The V end lost 5 bases, the J end lost 3 bases, and 4 bases lay between the germline ends. CDR3 protein: CASSLYTGELFF. The CDR3 DNA follows: TGTGCCAGCAGCCTGTACACCGGGGAGCTGTTTTTT.

The chain couples TRBV24-1 to TRBJ1-5; possibly TRBD1 for D (5 bases). The V and J ends lost 5 bases and 0 bases respectively, with 7 bases between them. The germline V gene encodes CDR1 KGHDR and CDR2 SFDVKD. This CDR3 comprises 14 residues. The CDR3 reads CATSGTHSNQPQHF. The CDR3 region has the DNA TGTGCCACCAGTGGGACACATAGCAATCAGCCCCAGCATTTT.

V and J are TRBV9 and TRBJ2-1; no clear D gene. Germline lookup yields CDR1 SGDLS and CDR2 YYNGEE. V lost 3 bases, J lost 7 bases, and 8 bases lay in between. CDR3 size: 12 residues. CDR3 region: CASSDLRNEQFF. CDR3 DNA sequence: TGTGCCAGCAGCGATCTTCGTAATGAGCAGTTCTTC.

V usage is TRBV5-1 and J usage is TRBJ1-1, with 12 nucleotides matching TRBD1. The length of the CDR3 is 18 residues. The germline V gene encodes CDR1 SGHRS and CDR2 YFSETQ. Germline trimming cut 4 bases from V and 3 bases from J; bases unmatched to any gene: 13. The DNA for the CDR3 is TGCGCCAGCAGCCGCGGGAAAGGGACAGGGGGCGCCGACACTGAAGCTTTCTTT. It encodes CASSRGKGTGGADTEAFF.

In this sample, this clone turned up a few times. This chain uses TRBV12-3 or TRBV12-4 with TRBJ2-7; no definite D call. The CDR3 contains 11 residues. With 6 bases removed from V and 13 bases from J, the gap between germline ends came to 16 bases. The CDR3 DNA follows: TGTGCCAGCAGGGAAACGACTCGTGAATACTTC. Its translation is CASRETTREYF.

V and J are TRBV24-1 and TRBJ2-1; D possibly corresponds to TRBD1 (6 bases). Germline CDR1 and CDR2: KGHDR and SFDVKD. V lost 4 bases and J 6 bases, leaving 15 bases between the germline ends. The CDR3 runs 15 residues. CDR3 amino acids: CATSDTTYRANEQFF. The CDR3 DNA sequence: TGTGCCACCAGTGACACTACTTACAGGGCCAATGAGCAGTTCTTC.

J is TRBJ2-5 and V is TRBV5-4; the D is unclear. This CDR3 is 13 amino acids long. V dropped 0 bases and J dropped 4 bases, with 7 bases sitting between them. Germline values: CDR1 SGHNT, CDR2 YYREEE (reference sequence). CDR3 amino acids: CASSLASTETQYF. In DNA form, the CDR3 reads TGTGCCAGCAGCTTGGCGTCTACAGAGACCCAGTACTTC.

The chain joins TRBV24-1 to TRBJ2-6, with D unclear. Germline CDR1 reads KGHDR; CDR2 reads SFDVKD. V lost 5 bases and J lost 0, with 13 bases in between. The length of the CDR3 is 17 residues. CDR3 protein: CATSVGTDLSGANVLTF. The CDR3 DNA sequence: TGTGCCACCAGTGTGGGCACAGATCTCTCTGGGGCCAACGTCCTGACTTTC.

The V and J genes are TRBV5-1 and TRBJ2-1; 9 positions match TRBD2. Unmatched junction bases numbered 7, after V lost 4 bases and J lost 8 bases. This CDR3 comprises 14 residues. Germline CDR1 SGHRS, CDR2 YFSETQ. CDR3 in DNA: TGCGCCAGCAGCCCGGGACTAGCTAGCTATGAGCAGTTCTTC. It encodes CASSPGLASYEQFF. Based on the CDR3 plus reference TRBV5-1 and TRBJ2-1, the full variable domain is KAGVTQTPRYLIKTRGQQVTLSCSPISGHRSVSWYQQTPGQGLQFLFEYFSETQRNKGNFPGRFSGRQFSNSRSEMNVSTLELGDSALYLCASSPGLASYEQFFGPGTRLTVL.

J is TRBJ2-2 and V is TRBV5-1; TRBD1 is a possible D gene (6 bases). The CDR3 spans 14 residues. Germline V gene lookup returns CDR1 SGHRS and CDR2 YFSETQ. V was cut by 1 base and J by 6 bases, with 10 bases left in between. CDR3 nucleotide sequence: TGCGCCAGCAGCTTGTATTACAGGGCCGGGGAGCTGTTTTTT. Protein: CASSLYYRAGELFF.